One and the same sample provided the 25 T cell receptor beta chains below, sequenced in a study of cytomegalovirus exposure and HLA in healthy donors (dated by TCRdb to 2017 to 2019). The protocol used for the library was the immunoSEQ multiplex PCR assay. The multiplex PCR relied on a mix of 60 forward primers for TCR Vbeta segments and 13 reverse primers for TCR Jbeta segments. Sourced from immuneACCESS, this table was stored by TCRdb with only in-frame sequences that have V and J called. A share of the clones is absent; for the studies checked, an unresolved V gene accounts for under half, and the remainder has no known explanation. A total of about 100,000 clones appear in this sample, 79% of them only once. The leading ten clones occupy approximately 4.1% of the sample. The sample was PBMCs. The receptors shown here come from a female donor in good health and CMV-seropositive.

V usage is TRBV6-1 and J usage is TRBJ2-7; 8 nucleotides align to TRBD1. Germline assignment: CDR1 MNHNS and CDR2 SASEGT. This CDR3 is 14 amino acids long. The V gene end was trimmed by 7 bases and the J gene end by 6 bases; junction bases not matched to a gene: 11. CDR3 sequence (DNA): TGTGCCAGCACGCCGTGGACAGGGCCTTTCGAGCAGTACTTC. It codes for CASTPWTGPFEQYF.

This clone occurred once. This chain joins TRBV28 and TRBJ1-5, with D uncertain. This CDR3 comprises 17 residues. Trimming removed 7 bases at V and 2 bases at J, with 21 bases between. Germline CDR1 MDHEN, CDR2 SYDVKM. CDR3: CASKSPEERRGNQPQHF. The CDR3 bases are TGTGCCAGCAAGAGTCCAGAGGAGAGGCGGGGCAATCAGCCCCAGCATTTT.

The chain links TRBV29-1 to TRBJ2-3; TRBD2 matches at 7 bases. The CDR3 sequence is 13 residues long. Unmatched junction bases numbered 10, after V lost 3 bases and J lost 10 bases. Germline CDR1 reads SQVTM; CDR2 reads ANQGSEA. CDR3 residues: CSVEIGTIKAQYF. DNA of the CDR3: TGCAGCGTTGAGATCGGGACTATTAAAGCGCAGTATTTT.

The V gene is TRBV11-2, the J gene TRBJ2-3; TRBD2 matches at 8 bases. Germline V gene lookup returns CDR1 SGHAT and CDR2 FQNNGV. The J segment lost 0 bases and the V segment lost 4 bases, leaving 9 bases of the junction unmatched. The length of the CDR3 is 17 residues. The CDR3 DNA is TGTGCCAGCAGCTCCCGGGTAGCGGGGTTTAGCACAGATACGCAGTATTTT. Amino acid sequence: CASSSRVAGFSTDTQYF.

The V gene is TRBV11-2, the J gene TRBJ2-3, with D maybe TRBD1 (6 bases). Germline CDR1 is SGHAT and CDR2 is FQNNGV. The CDR3 spans 17 residues. V was shortened by 0 bases and J by 3 bases, with 16 bases between the two germline ends. The CDR3 reads CASSLDLESRGTDTQYF. The CDR3 bases are TGTGCCAGCAGCTTAGACTTGGAGTCTAGGGGGACAGATACGCAGTATTTT.

The J gene is TRBJ1-4, the V gene TRBV9, with D unclear. Germline values: CDR1 SGDLS, CDR2 YYNGEE. This CDR3 spans 13 amino acids. V was clipped by 0 bases and J by 8 bases, with 8 bases between them. CDR3 in amino acids: CASSVAQLEKLFF. The CDR3 DNA reads as TGTGCCAGCAGCGTAGCTCAGTTGGAAAAACTGTTTTTT.

The V gene is TRBV18, the J gene TRBJ2-2; no reliable D call. Trimming shortened V by 2 bases and J by 2 bases, and 9 bases separated the two germline ends. The CDR3 has 15 amino acids. Looked up from germline, CDR1 is KGHSH and CDR2 is LQKENI. The CDR3 DNA reads as TGTGCCAGCTCACCAACAAATCAAAACACCGGGGAGCTGTTTTTT. It is translated as CASSPTNQNTGELFF.

The rearrangement joins TRBV5-1 to TRBJ2-1; 13 bases are shared with TRBD2. CDR3 size: 22 residues. The J segment lost 10 bases and the V segment lost 2 bases, leaving 27 bases of the junction unmatched. The V gene's germline CDR1 is SGHRS and CDR2 YFSETQ. CDR3 region: CASSLPPPPTSGGAPSIVEQFF. The CDR3 region has the DNA TGCGCCAGCAGCTTACCGCCCCCCCCTACTAGCGGGGGGGCCCCCTCGATAGTGGAGCAGTTCTTC. Full variable domain (missing parts from reference TRBV5-1 and TRBJ2-1): KAGVTQTPRYLIKTRGQQVTLSCSPISGHRSVSWYQQTPGQGLQFLFEYFSETQRNKGNFPGRFSGRQFSNSRSEMNVSTLELGDSALYLCASSLPPPPTSGGAPSIVEQFFGPGTRLTVL.

The chain employs TRBV5-4 and TRBJ2-1, with 9 bases lining up with TRBD1. Trimming took 3 bases from V and 0 from J; bases not matched to a gene: 4. The CDR3 spans 16 residues. CDR1 and CDR2 (germline): SGHNT, YYREEE (reference sequence). The CDR3 DNA sequence: TGTGCCAGCAGCTCCACAGGGGGCCTCTCCTACAATGAGCAGTTCTTC. Its translation is CASSSTGGLSYNEQFF.

The rearrangement uses TRBV2 and TRBJ2-3, with TRBD2 identical over 9 bases. This CDR3 contains 16 residues. Germline lookup yields CDR1 SNHLY and CDR2 FYNNEI. V lost 3 bases to trimming and J lost 4 bases; unmatched junction nucleotides: 8. CDR3 in amino acids: CASSDRRIAGADTQYF. The CDR3 region has the DNA TGTGCCAGCAGTGATCGGAGAATAGCGGGAGCAGATACGCAGTATTTT.

This chain uses TRBV27 with TRBJ1-1; 7 bases are shared with TRBD1. Germline lookup yields CDR1 MNHEY and CDR2 SMNVEV (reference sequence). V was clipped by 7 bases and J by 3 bases; unmatched bases: 11. CDR3 length: 15 residues. The CDR3 spells CASKTKRQGDTEAFF. In DNA form, the CDR3 reads TGTGCCAGCAAGACCAAAAGGCAGGGGGACACTGAAGCTTTCTTT.

In its sample, this clone was seen once. V and J are TRBV5-1 and TRBJ1-1; 8 nucleotides agree with TRBD1. The CDR3 is made up of 15 amino acids. Germline V lookup: CDR1 SGHRS, CDR2 YFSETQ. After removal of 4 bases from V and 5 bases from J, the junction contained 10 bases not matched to a gene. The CDR3 region has the DNA TGCGCCAGCAGCGCCGAGGGACAGGATCGTACTGAAGCTTTCTTT. Translation gives CASSAEGQDRTEAFF.

The chain employs TRBV2 and TRBJ1-6; 9 bases are shared with TRBD1. The CDR3 consists of 15 residues. V shed 3 bases, J shed 9 bases, and the junction held 6 bases outside the gene matches. Germline V CDR1 and CDR2: SNHLY, FYNNEI. Here the CDR3 reads CASSEEQGARSPLHF. CDR3 DNA sequence: TGTGCCAGCAGTGAGGAACAGGGGGCGCGTTCACCCCTCCACTTT. Together with reference TRBV2 and TRBJ1-6, the CDR3 gives the full variable domain: EPEVTQTPSHQVTQMGQEVILRCVPISNHLYFYWYRQILGQKVEFLVSFYNNEISEKSEIFDDQFSVERPDGSNFTLKIRSTKLEDSAMYFCASSEEQGARSPLHFGNGTRLTVT.

CDR3 nucleotide sequence: TGTGCCAGCAGCTTGGCGGGCAGGGTCCCGGCTGACTACACCTTC. Protein sequence: CASSLAGRVPADYTF. The chain carries TRBV5-4 and TRBJ1-2, with TRBD1 as a possible D gene (5 bases). Germline values: CDR1 SGHNT, CDR2 YYREEE (reference sequence). This CDR3 spans 15 amino acids. The V and J ends lost 0 bases and 10 bases respectively, with 19 bases between them.

Points on this clone: This sample also contains other DNA sequences that code for the same CDR3. The J gene is TRBJ2-7, the V gene TRBV5-4; TRBD2 matches at 11 bases. This CDR3 comprises 16 residues. The V and J ends lost 4 bases and 4 bases, in that order; junction bases with no gene match: 10. Germline V gene lookup returns CDR1 SGHNT and CDR2 YYREEE (reference sequence). Here the CDR3 reads CASSPTSGLAEYEQYF. CDR3 in DNA: TGTGCCAGCAGCCCGACTTCGGGACTAGCGGAATACGAGCAGTACTTC.

This chain connects TRBV5-1 to TRBJ2-3; TRBD2 matches at 7 bases. This CDR3 has 14 amino acids. J gave up 6 bases and V 5 bases, and 9 bases lay outside the gene matches. The germline CDR1 and CDR2 sequences are SGHRS and YFSETQ. CDR3 region: CASRTSLTQDTQYF. CDR3 DNA sequence: TGCGCCAGCAGGACTAGCCTGACACAGGATACGCAGTATTTT.

This clone was seen more than once but under ten times. The gene calls are TRBV9 and TRBJ2-7, with D perhaps TRBD1 (8 bases). The CDR3 is 15 residues long. Per germline, CDR1 SGDLS and CDR2 YYNGEE. Trimming shortened V by 4 bases and J by 2 bases, and 16 bases separated the two germline ends. This CDR3 reads CASSKGGDRTYEQYF. In DNA form, the CDR3 reads TGTGCCAGCAGCAAAGGGGGGGACAGGACCTACGAGCAGTACTTC.

The rearrangement links TRBV4-1 to TRBJ2-7; 7 nucleotides line up with TRBD2. Germline V gives CDR1 MGHRA, CDR2 YSYEKL. V lost 4 bases to trimming and J lost 6 bases; unmatched junction nucleotides: 6. This CDR3 is built from 13 residues. The CDR3 DNA follows: TGCGCCAGCAGCCGAGGACTAGGCGGCGAGCAGTACTTC. Translation: CASSRGLGGEQYF.

CDR3 coding DNA: TGTGCCAGCAGCCTCTTCCTTGGGGGCCCGAGGACTGAAGCTTTCTTT. It yields the protein CASSLFLGGPRTEAFF. V and J are TRBV27 and TRBJ1-1; tentative D call: TRBD1 (6 bases). There are 16 residues in the CDR3. Trimming cost V 6 bases and J 5 bases, with 22 bases left between them. Germline V gene lookup returns CDR1 MNHEY and CDR2 SMNVEV (reference sequence).

This chain connects TRBV29-1 to TRBJ1-2; D not certain. Trimming removed 7 bases from V and 1 base from J, with 10 bases in between. This CDR3 has 12 residues. Germline assignment: CDR1 SQVTM and CDR2 ANQGSEA. The CDR3 is CSAGSDNYGYTF. CDR3 coding DNA: TGCAGCGCCGGGAGCGATAACTATGGCTACACCTTC.

CDR3 bases: TGTGCCAGCAGCCCCTCCGGGGTCGAGCAGTACTTC. Translated: CASSPSGVEQYF. The chain combines TRBV7-9 with TRBJ2-7, with D maybe TRBD2 (5 bases). From germline, CDR1 is SEHNR and CDR2 FQNEAQ (reference sequence). V lost 5 bases to trimming and J lost 6 bases, with 11 bases between them. The CDR3 loop spans 12 amino acids.

Concerning this clone: Other nucleotide sequences in the sample specify the same CDR3. This sequence joins TRBV5-8 and TRBJ2-1, with D possibly matching TRBD2 (5 bases). Germline loops: CDR1 SGHTS, CDR2 YDEGEE. Trimming removed 5 bases from V and 7 bases from J, with 10 bases in between. The CDR3 runs to 12 residues. As DNA, the CDR3 is TGTGCCAGCAGTCCTACTAGGAATGAGCAGTTCTTC. Its protein product is CASSPTRNEQFF.

The chain joins TRBV27 to TRBJ2-1; D may be TRBD2 (7 bases). V was trimmed by 4 bases and J by 9 bases, leaving 16 bases between them. The CDR3 extends over 14 amino acids. Germline lookup yields CDR1 MNHEY and CDR2 SMNVEV (reference sequence). The DNA of the CDR3 is TGTGCCAGCAGTTGGGGGGGGCCTAATGGTGAGCAGTTCTTC. Translation gives CASSWGGPNGEQFF.

The J gene is TRBJ2-4, the V gene TRBV5-1; D is undetermined. This CDR3 has 15 residues. CDR1 and CDR2 (germline): SGHRS, YFSETQ. Between the trimmed V and J ends, which lost 0 bases and 8 bases, there was a span of 15 bases. The CDR3 nucleotides read TGCGCCAGCAGCTTGGCGAACGTCCAGGTTGACATTCAGTACTTC. This encodes CASSLANVQVDIQYF.

The chain uses TRBV12-5 and TRBJ2-1, with D maybe TRBD2 (5 bases). CDR3 length: 15 residues. In germline, CDR1 is LGHNT, CDR2 FRNRAP. The V and J ends lost 2 bases and 8 bases respectively, with 16 bases between them. The CDR3 bases are TGTGCTAGTGGTTTGAGGCCCGGGGTCGGCGATGAGCAGTTCTTC. Translating it yields CASGLRPGVGDEQFF.